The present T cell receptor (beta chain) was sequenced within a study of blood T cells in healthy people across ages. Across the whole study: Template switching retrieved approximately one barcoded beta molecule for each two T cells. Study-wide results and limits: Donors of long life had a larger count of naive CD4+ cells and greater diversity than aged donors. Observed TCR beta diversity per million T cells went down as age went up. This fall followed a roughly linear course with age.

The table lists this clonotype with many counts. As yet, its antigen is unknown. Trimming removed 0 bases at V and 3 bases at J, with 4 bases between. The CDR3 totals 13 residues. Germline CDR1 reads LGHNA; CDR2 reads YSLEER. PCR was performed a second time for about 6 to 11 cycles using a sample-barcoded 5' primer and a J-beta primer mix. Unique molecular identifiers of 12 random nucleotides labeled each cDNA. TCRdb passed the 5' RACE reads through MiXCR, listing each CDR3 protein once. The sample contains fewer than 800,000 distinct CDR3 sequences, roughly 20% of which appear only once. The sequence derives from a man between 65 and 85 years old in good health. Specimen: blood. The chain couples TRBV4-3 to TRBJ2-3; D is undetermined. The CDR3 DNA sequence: TGCGCCAGCAGCCAAGATCCAACAGATACGCAGTATTTT. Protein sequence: CASSQDPTDTQYF.